The present T cell receptor (beta chain) was sequenced within a study of tumor-infiltrating lymphocytes in localized non-small cell lung cancer. Study in general: Several tumor histologies, both smoking statuses, and some post-neoadjuvant chemotherapy samples were included.

The method was immunoSEQ multiplex PCR; TCRdb's version includes in-frame clones alone and lacks a portion of them. The sample carries about 11,000 clones, about 86% recorded once. The CDR3 runs 11 residues. Trimming removed 5 bases from V and 0 bases from J, with 4 bases in between. Germline CDR1 is DFQATT and CDR2 is SNEGSKA (reference sequence). The chain carries TRBV20-1 and TRBJ2-5; no clear D. Source material: uninvolved lung tissue not adjacent to the tumor. The sequence derives from a human donor with non-small cell lung cancer. The CDR3 bases are TGCAGTGCTTTGAACCAAGAGACCCAGTACTTC. Translation: CSALNQETQYF.